The rows below give T cell receptor beta chains drawn from one sample of a study of OX40 agonist ivuxolimab in advanced cancers. Repertoires were generated with immunoSEQ multiplex PCR, while TCRdb's copy carries only in-frame clones and drops some. Altogether tens of thousands of clones are present, 94% being singletons, with the ten largest covering around 20%. Sequenced here: CD4+ or CD8+ T cells sorted from blood, sampled in a trial of the OX40 agonist ivuxolimab. Every receptor here comes from an adult with an advanced solid tumor such as melanoma, head and neck, liver or kidney cancer. Each CDR3 is given with its conserved first and last residue. D genes are given only for firm matches. For some rows the clone size is stated as once, few or many, or as a class when expanded; others skip it.

v_gene: TRBV4-1
d_gene: .
abundance: .
j_gene: TRBJ1-5
CDR3aa: CASSQWSQGTNQPQHF
CDR3nt: TGCGCCAGCAGCCAATGGAGCCAGGGCACAAATCAGCCCCAGCATTTT

v_gene: TRBV19
d_gene: .
abundance: .
j_gene: TRBJ2-1
CDR3aa: CASSIDLYNEQFF
CDR3nt: TGTGCCAGTAGTATAGATCTATACAATGAGCAGTTCTTC

v_gene: TRBV13
d_gene: TRBD2
abundance: once
j_gene: TRBJ2-5
CDR3aa: CASSFPLAGLEGTQYF
CDR3nt: TGTGCCAGCAGCTTCCCTCTAGCGGGGCTCGAGGGGACCCAGTACTTC

v_gene: TRBV7-9
d_gene: TRBD1
abundance: .
j_gene: TRBJ2-5
CDR3aa: CASSSGQGSEETQYF
CDR3nt: TGTGCCAGCAGCTCTGGACAGGGGTCGGAAGAGACCCAGTACTTC

v_gene: TRBV11-2
d_gene: TRBD1
abundance: .
j_gene: TRBJ1-1
CDR3aa: CASSLGTGGDGNLEAFF
CDR3nt: TGTGCCAGCAGCCTCGGGACAGGGGGGGACGGTAATCTGGAAGCTTTCTTT

v_gene: TRBV18
d_gene: .
abundance: .
j_gene: TRBJ1-2
CDR3aa: CASSPPGAGARNYGYTF
CDR3nt: TGTGCCAGCTCACCACCAGGGGCGGGGGCGAGGAACTATGGCTACACCTTC

v_gene: TRBV5-1
d_gene: .
abundance: .
j_gene: TRBJ2-7
CDR3aa: CASSRPAPRDEQYF
CDR3nt: TGCGCCAGCAGCCGGCCGGCCCCCAGGGACGAGCAGTACTTC

v_gene: TRBV7-6
d_gene: TRBD2
abundance: once
j_gene: TRBJ2-1
CDR3aa: CASSLGTSGATEQFF
CDR3nt: TGTGCCAGCAGCTTAGGGACTAGCGGGGCCACTGAGCAGTTCTTC

v_gene: TRBV6-5
d_gene: TRBD1
abundance: .
j_gene: TRBJ1-2
CDR3aa: CASSYAGTGKGYTF
CDR3nt: TGTGCCAGCAGTTACGCCGGGACAGGGAAAGGCTACACCTTC

v_gene: TRBV7-2
d_gene: TRBD2
abundance: .
j_gene: TRBJ2-1
CDR3aa: CASSSGTSGYNEQFF
CDR3nt: TGTGCCAGCAGCTCGGGGACTAGCGGGTACAATGAGCAGTTCTTC

v_gene: TRBV7-9
d_gene: TRBD1
abundance: .
j_gene: TRBJ1-2
CDR3aa: CASSLESGQGWNYGYTF
CDR3nt: TGTGCCAGCAGCTTAGAATCGGGACAGGGATGGAACTATGGCTACACCTTC

v_gene: TRBV7-6
d_gene: TRBD2
abundance: .
j_gene: TRBJ2-7
CDR3aa: CASSPESSGSSYEQYF
CDR3nt: TGTGCCAGCAGCCCCGAATCTAGCGGGAGCTCCTACGAGCAGTACTTC

v_gene: TRBV7-9
d_gene: TRBD1
abundance: .
j_gene: TRBJ2-2
CDR3aa: CASSSTTGRDTGELFF
CDR3nt: TGTGCCAGCAGCTCTACGACAGGGAGAGACACCGGGGAGCTGTTTTTT

v_gene: TRBV5-6
d_gene: TRBD1
abundance: .
j_gene: TRBJ1-2
CDR3aa: CASSFGTGYGYTF
CDR3nt: TGTGCCAGCAGCTTCGGGACAGGCTATGGCTACACCTTC

v_gene: TRBV19
d_gene: TRBD1
abundance: once
j_gene: TRBJ2-7
CDR3aa: CASTSGQGPRYEQYF
CDR3nt: TGTGCCAGTACCTCGGGACAGGGGCCCCGTTACGAGCAGTACTTC